This entry is about one T cell receptor beta chain. The record originates from a study of T cell responses to AZD1222 COVID-19 vaccine. CDR1 and CDR2 (germline): SGHTA, FQGNSA. This CDR3 has 18 amino acids. V gave up 1 base and J gave up 0 bases, with 13 bases separating them. TCRdb keeps only in-frame clones here, not all; method: immunoSEQ multiplex PCR. The table includes roughly 99,000 clones, 87% detected once. This material consisted of peripheral blood, taken 28 days after the second AZD1222 dose. The J gene is TRBJ2-6, the V gene TRBV7-2, with D possibly matching TRBD1 (5 bases). The sequence was obtained from an adult who received the AZD1222 COVID-19 vaccine. In nucleotides, the CDR3 is TGTGCCAGCAGCTTAGTTCAGGGTTTGGCCTCTGGGGCCAACGTCCTGACTTTC. Protein: CASSLVQGLASGANVLTF. The complete variable domain, with remaining parts taken from reference TRBV7-2 and TRBJ2-6, reads GAGVSQSPSNKVTEKGKDVELRCDPISGHTALYWYRQSLGQGLEFLIYFQGNSAPDKSGLPSDRFSAERTGGSVSTLTIQRTQQEDSAVYLCASSLVQGLASGANVLTFGAGSRLTVL.